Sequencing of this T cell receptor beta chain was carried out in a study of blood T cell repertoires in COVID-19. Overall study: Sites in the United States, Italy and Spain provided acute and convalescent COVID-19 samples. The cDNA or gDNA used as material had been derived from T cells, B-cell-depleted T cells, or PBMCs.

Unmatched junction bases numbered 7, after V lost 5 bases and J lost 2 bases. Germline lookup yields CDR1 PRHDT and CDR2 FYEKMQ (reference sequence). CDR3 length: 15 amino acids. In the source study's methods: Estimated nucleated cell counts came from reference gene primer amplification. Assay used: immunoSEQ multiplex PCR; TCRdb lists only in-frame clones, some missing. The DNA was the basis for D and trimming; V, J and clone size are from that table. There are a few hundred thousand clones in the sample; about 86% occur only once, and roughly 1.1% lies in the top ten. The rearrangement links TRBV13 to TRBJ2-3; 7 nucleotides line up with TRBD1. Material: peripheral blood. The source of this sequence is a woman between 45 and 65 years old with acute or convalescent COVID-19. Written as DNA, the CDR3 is TGTGCCAGCAGCGGACAGGAGCTGGACACAGATACGCAGTATTTT. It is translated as CASSGQELDTDTQYF.